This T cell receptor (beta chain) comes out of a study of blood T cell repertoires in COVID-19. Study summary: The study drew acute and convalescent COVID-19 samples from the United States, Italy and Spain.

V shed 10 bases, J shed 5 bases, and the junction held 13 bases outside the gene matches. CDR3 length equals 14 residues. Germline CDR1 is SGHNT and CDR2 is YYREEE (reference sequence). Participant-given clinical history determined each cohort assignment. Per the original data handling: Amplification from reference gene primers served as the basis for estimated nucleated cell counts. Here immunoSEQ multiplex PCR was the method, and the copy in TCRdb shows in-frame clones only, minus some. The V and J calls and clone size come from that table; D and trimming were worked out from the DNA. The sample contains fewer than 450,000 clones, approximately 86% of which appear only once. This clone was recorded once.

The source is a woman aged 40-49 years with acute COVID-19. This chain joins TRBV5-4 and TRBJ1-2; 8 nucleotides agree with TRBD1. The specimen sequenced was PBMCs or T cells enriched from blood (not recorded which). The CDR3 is CAFQVGRGPYGYTF. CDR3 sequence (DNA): TGTGCCTTCCAGGTCGGCAGGGGGCCGTATGGCTACACCTTC.